The TCR beta chain described here comes from a study of CD8 T cells in Susac syndrome. Germline values: CDR1 LNHDA, CDR2 SQIVND (reference sequence). The CDR3 length is 13 residues. The trim removed 7 bases at V and 7 bases at J, leaving 7 bases unmatched. TEMRA cells were FACS-enriched, unlike CD8+ and CD4+ T cells, which were negatively isolated. The authors reverse transcribed roughly 0.5 to 1 ug RNA with random hexamers. An immunoSEQ multiplex PCR amplified TCR beta CDR3 over 54 Vbeta and 13 Jbeta. TCRdb ran MiXCR on the immunoSEQ multiplex PCR reads and lists one entry per CDR3 protein. The sample lists approximately 150,000 distinct CDR3 sequences, about 92% occurring once.

This TCR derives from a human donor in good health. Sequenced sample: CD4+ T cells from PBMCs. The chain recombines TRBV19 with TRBJ2-1; the match to TRBD1 covers 7 bases. The CDR3 spells CASTQTGWNEQFF. The CDR3 DNA reads as TGTGCCAGTACCCAGACAGGGTGGAATGAGCAGTTCTTC.